This T cell receptor (beta chain) is from a study of T cells expressing NK-cell markers. Background on the study: It was sorted CD3+CD56-NKG2C+, CD3+CD56+NKG2C- and CD3+CD56+NKG2C+ T cells that provided the TCR beta repertoires. HCMV seropositivity characterized seven of the eight sequenced donors, and seronegativity one. Study results and caveats: Of the CD8+ T cell pool in 5 to 7 donors, roughly 1.0-7.5% was accounted for by dominant NKG2C+ clonotypes. These same clonotypes (in several donors) also led the CD3+CD56-NKG2C+ fraction.

Of note for this clonotype: Its antigen remains unidentified.

Germline CDR1 is SGHRS and CDR2 is YFSETQ. The CDR3 runs 18 residues. TCRdb re-called the 5' RACE reads; one entry per CDR3 protein, DNA not given. Its table records just under 150,000 distinct CDR3 sequences. The chain links TRBV5-1 to TRBJ2-2; TCRdb returns TRBD2, unconfirmable since there is no DNA. This TCR came from a man aged 18 to 30 in good health. The material sequenced was blood T cells: a sorted CD56 or NKG2C T cell subset, CD4+ or CD8+ T cells, or bulk PBMC T cells (not recorded which). The CDR3 protein is CASSPGLAGGPMTGELFF.